Listed below are T cell receptor beta chains from one sample, sequenced in a study of blood T cell repertoires in COVID-19. Generated by immunoSEQ multiplex PCR, the TCRdb table keeps only in-frame clones and is missing some. The sample includes hundreds of thousands of clones, around 90% of them seen just once. The sequenced material came from peripheral blood. These receptors all come from a man aged 60-69 years with COVID-19, enrolled during active disease. Each CDR3 is given with its conserved first and last residue. A D gene is named only where the DNA matches it firmly. Expanded clones are given a class, and other clones once, few, many or no size at all.

J gene: TRBJ1-2
V gene: TRBV7-8
D gene: .
clone size: .
CDR3 DNA: TGTGCCAGCAGCTTAGAACTAAACTATGGCTACACCTTC
CDR3 protein: CASSLELNYGYTF

J gene: TRBJ2-1
V gene: TRBV27
D gene: .
clone size: .
CDR3 DNA: TGTGCCAGCAGTCCCCGGGGACTGTCCAGTCTTAGCTCCTACAATGAGCAGTTCTTC
CDR3 protein: CASSPRGLSSLSSYNEQFF

J gene: TRBJ1-3
V gene: TRBV19
D gene: .
clone size: .
CDR3 DNA: TGTGCCAGTAAACCCTCCTTTGGCTCAAGCTCTGGAAACACCATATATTTT
CDR3 protein: CASKPSFGSSSGNTIYF

J gene: TRBJ2-5
V gene: TRBV28
D gene: .
clone size: once
CDR3 DNA: TGTGCCAGCAGTGAGGGGGACTACCAACAAGAGACCCAGTACTTC
CDR3 protein: CASSEGDYQQETQYF

J gene: TRBJ1-2
V gene: TRBV19
D gene: .
clone size: .
CDR3 DNA: TGTGCCAGTAGTATAGTGTCGGCGGCCTATGGCTACACCTTC
CDR3 protein: CASSIVSAAYGYTF

J gene: TRBJ1-6
V gene: TRBV11-2
D gene: TRBD1
clone size: .
CDR3 DNA: TGTGCCAGCATGCCCGGGACAGCGAATTCACCCCTCCACTTT
CDR3 protein: CASMPGTANSPLHF

J gene: TRBJ2-3
V gene: TRBV19
D gene: TRBD2
clone size: once
CDR3 DNA: TGTGCCAGTAGTATAAAAGCTAGCGGGGGGTTAGAAGATACGCAGTATTTT
CDR3 protein: CASSIKASGGLEDTQYF

J gene: TRBJ2-2
V gene: TRBV21-1
D gene: .
clone size: .
CDR3 DNA: TGTGCCAGCAGCGGCAGAGGGAACACCGGGGAGCTGTTTTTT
CDR3 protein: CASSGRGNTGELFF

J gene: TRBJ2-6
V gene: TRBV19
D gene: .
clone size: .
CDR3 DNA: TGTGCCAGTAGTATTAGCAGGGTAAACTCTGGGGCCAACGTCCTGACTTTC
CDR3 protein: CASSISRVNSGANVLTF

J gene: TRBJ2-1
V gene: TRBV18
D gene: TRBD2
clone size: .
CDR3 DNA: TGTGCCAGCTCCCCTGACGGGAGGGGTGAGCAGTTCTTC
CDR3 protein: CASSPDGRGEQFF

J gene: TRBJ1-6
V gene: TRBV4-3
D gene: .
clone size: .
CDR3 DNA: TGCGCCAGCAGCCAAGATGGTCCCGGAGATAATTCACCCCTCCACTTT
CDR3 protein: CASSQDGPGDNSPLHF

J gene: TRBJ2-6
V gene: TRBV11-3
D gene: TRBD1
clone size: .
CDR3 DNA: TGTGCCAGCAGCCCCGGGACAGGGTCCTCTGGGGCCAACGTCCTGACTTTC
CDR3 protein: CASSPGTGSSGANVLTF

J gene: TRBJ2-3
V gene: TRBV28
D gene: .
clone size: .
CDR3 DNA: TGTGCCAGCAGTTGGGGGGGACACAGTGGGGTAGATACGCAGTATTTT
CDR3 protein: CASSWGGHSGVDTQYF

J gene: TRBJ2-1
V gene: TRBV5-4
D gene: TRBD2
clone size: .
CDR3 DNA: TGTGCCAGCAGCCATGGACTAGCGGGAGATCTTGAGCAGTTCTTC
CDR3 protein: CASSHGLAGDLEQFF

J gene: TRBJ2-7
V gene: TRBV6-6
D gene: TRBD1
clone size: .
CDR3 DNA: TGTGCCAGCAGTCAAACAGGGGGCAGGGGCTCCTACGAGCAGTACTTC
CDR3 protein: CASSQTGGRGSYEQYF

J gene: TRBJ1-1
V gene: TRBV6-5
D gene: .
clone size: .
CDR3 DNA: TGTGCCAGCAGTACGGCGGGGGCGAGGAACACTGAAGCTTTCTTT
CDR3 protein: CASSTAGARNTEAFF

J gene: TRBJ2-1
V gene: TRBV4-2
D gene: .
clone size: .
CDR3 DNA: TGTGCCAGCAGCCGCCTTGGGGGGAACAATGAGCAGTTCTTC
CDR3 protein: CASSRLGGNNEQFF

J gene: TRBJ2-7
V gene: TRBV18
D gene: .
clone size: .
CDR3 DNA: TGTGCCAGCTCACCTCTTGCCCGAGGCGGCTCCTACGAGCAGTACTTC
CDR3 protein: CASSPLARGGSYEQYF

J gene: TRBJ2-3
V gene: TRBV12-3/TRBV12-4
D gene: .
clone size: few
CDR3 DNA: TGTGCCAGCAGTCCTCTTAGGACAAATACGCAGTATTTT
CDR3 protein: CASSPLRTNTQYF

J gene: TRBJ2-2
V gene: TRBV7-2
D gene: .
clone size: .
CDR3 DNA: TGTGCCAGCAGCCACGGCAGCGGGCGGGACACCGGGGAGCTGTTTTTT
CDR3 protein: CASSHGSGRDTGELFF

J gene: TRBJ2-7
V gene: TRBV5-4
D gene: .
clone size: .
CDR3 DNA: TGTGCCAGCAGTTGGACGGGGTCCTACGAGCAGTACTTC
CDR3 protein: CASSWTGSYEQYF

J gene: TRBJ1-1
V gene: TRBV19
D gene: TRBD1
clone size: .
CDR3 DNA: TGTGCCAGCAGAACAGGGGACACTGAAGCTTTCTTT
CDR3 protein: CASRTGDTEAFF

J gene: TRBJ2-7
V gene: TRBV7-8
D gene: .
clone size: .
CDR3 DNA: TGTGCCAGCAGCTTAGTAGGACTACCCTCTACGGAGCAGTACTTC
CDR3 protein: CASSLVGLPSTEQYF

J gene: TRBJ1-5
V gene: TRBV7-8
D gene: .
clone size: .
CDR3 DNA: TGTGCCAGCAGCTTAGGTGGCAGGGGTACCAATCAGCCCCAGCATTTT
CDR3 protein: CASSLGGRGTNQPQHF

J gene: TRBJ2-7
V gene: TRBV24-1
D gene: TRBD1
clone size: few
CDR3 DNA: TGTGCCACCAGTGACCCCGGACAGGTCAACGAGCAGTACTTC
CDR3 protein: CATSDPGQVNEQYF

J gene: TRBJ1-5
V gene: TRBV7-2
D gene: .
clone size: .
CDR3 DNA: TGTGCCAGCAGCCCACTGGGGGGGGCGCGGCCCCAGCATTTT
CDR3 protein: CASSPLGGARPQHF

J gene: TRBJ2-5
V gene: TRBV28
D gene: .
clone size: .
CDR3 DNA: TGTGCCAGCAGTCAGGGGGGCGAAGAGACCCAGTACTTC
CDR3 protein: CASSQGGEETQYF

J gene: TRBJ1-5
V gene: TRBV12-3/TRBV12-4
D gene: .
clone size: few
CDR3 DNA: TGTGCCAGCAGTTTAGTAGCTGGGCAGCCCCAGCATTTT
CDR3 protein: CASSLVAGQPQHF

J gene: TRBJ2-5
V gene: TRBV6-2/TRBV6-3
D gene: TRBD2
clone size: .
CDR3 DNA: TGTGCCAGCAGTTACCCGTGGCTAGCGGTGGAGACCCAGTACTTC
CDR3 protein: CASSYPWLAVETQYF

J gene: TRBJ2-7
V gene: TRBV6-2/TRBV6-3
D gene: .
clone size: .
CDR3 DNA: TGTGCCAGCAACCCGGAGGGGTCCCTCTACGAGCAGTACTTC
CDR3 protein: CASNPEGSLYEQYF

J gene: TRBJ1-2
V gene: TRBV7-9
D gene: TRBD1
clone size: .
CDR3 DNA: TGTGCCAGCAGTCCGAAGGGGGCAGGCGGCTACACCTTC
CDR3 protein: CASSPKGAGGYTF

J gene: TRBJ2-7
V gene: TRBV10-2
D gene: TRBD1
clone size: once
CDR3 DNA: TGCGCCAGCTTACAAAATTCCGGGACAGGGGGCGAGCAGTACTTC
CDR3 protein: CASLQNSGTGGEQYF

J gene: TRBJ2-7
V gene: TRBV21-1
D gene: .
clone size: .
CDR3 DNA: TGTGCCACCCTCCTAGGACTTCTCCTGTGCGAGCAGTACTTC
CDR3 protein: CATLLGLLLCEQYF

J gene: TRBJ2-1
V gene: TRBV4-3
D gene: .
clone size: .
CDR3 DNA: TGCGCCAGCAGCCAGAGCAGCGGCCCCTACAATGAGCAGTTCTTC
CDR3 protein: CASSQSSGPYNEQFF

J gene: TRBJ2-2
V gene: TRBV6-5
D gene: TRBD1
clone size: .
CDR3 DNA: TGTGCCAGCAGTTTCACAGGGGGCTACACCGGGGAGCTGTTTTTT
CDR3 protein: CASSFTGGYTGELFF

J gene: TRBJ2-4
V gene: TRBV28
D gene: TRBD2
clone size: .
CDR3 DNA: TGTGCCAGCAGTTTGCGGAGAGCGGGGGGGCTAGCCAAAAACATTCAGTACTTC
CDR3 protein: CASSLRRAGGLAKNIQYF

J gene: TRBJ2-7
V gene: TRBV7-9
D gene: .
clone size: few
CDR3 DNA: TGTGCCAGCAGCTTAGCTACGGTCGACGAGCAGTACTTC
CDR3 protein: CASSLATVDEQYF

J gene: TRBJ1-5
V gene: TRBV20-1
D gene: TRBD1
clone size: .
CDR3 DNA: TGCAGTGCTAGTCTCCGGGACAGGGCCCCGGGGCCCCAGCATTTT
CDR3 protein: CSASLRDRAPGPQHF

J gene: TRBJ2-1
V gene: TRBV11-2
D gene: TRBD2
clone size: .
CDR3 DNA: TGTGCCAGCAGCTTAGTTAGCCCTTCTCCGCGGGGGGGCGGCAATGAGCAGTTCTTC
CDR3 protein: CASSLVSPSPRGGGNEQFF

J gene: TRBJ2-1
V gene: TRBV3-1/TRBV3-2
D gene: TRBD2
clone size: once
CDR3 DNA: TGTGCCAGCAGCCGGAAGTCAAGCGGGAGTGGATACAATGAGCAGTTCTTC
CDR3 protein: CASSRKSSGSGYNEQFF

J gene: TRBJ2-7
V gene: TRBV19
D gene: TRBD1
clone size: .
CDR3 DNA: TGTGCCAGTAGTATTACAGGGGTAGTGACCTACGAGCAGTACTTC
CDR3 protein: CASSITGVVTYEQYF

J gene: TRBJ1-2
V gene: TRBV15
D gene: TRBD1
clone size: .
CDR3 DNA: TGTGCCACCAGCCCGGACAGGAGAATCCGTAACTATGGCTACACCTTC
CDR3 protein: CATSPDRRIRNYGYTF

J gene: TRBJ2-1
V gene: TRBV9
D gene: TRBD2
clone size: .
CDR3 DNA: TGTGCCAGCAGCCCTCTTGGACTAGCTACTTACAATGAGCAGTTCTTC
CDR3 protein: CASSPLGLATYNEQFF

J gene: TRBJ2-3
V gene: TRBV10-2
D gene: .
clone size: .
CDR3 DNA: TGCGCCAGCAGTGTCGCAGATACGCAGTATTTT
CDR3 protein: CASSVADTQYF

J gene: TRBJ2-7
V gene: TRBV6-1
D gene: .
clone size: .
CDR3 DNA: TGTGCCAGCAGTGAAGTGAATAGTCGGGGTGACGAGCAGTACTTC
CDR3 protein: CASSEVNSRGDEQYF

J gene: TRBJ1-6
V gene: TRBV7-2
D gene: TRBD1
clone size: .
CDR3 DNA: TGTGCCAGCAGCTCAAACGGACAGGGAAATTCACCCCTCCACTTT
CDR3 protein: CASSSNGQGNSPLHF

J gene: TRBJ2-1
V gene: TRBV4-3
D gene: .
clone size: .
CDR3 DNA: TGCGCCAGCAGCCAATTTTCGCAGGGTCTGTTTTCCTACAATGAGCAGTTCTTC
CDR3 protein: CASSQFSQGLFSYNEQFF

J gene: TRBJ1-2
V gene: TRBV7-8
D gene: TRBD1
clone size: .
CDR3 DNA: TGTGCCAGCAGCCGGGACAGCCCTTTACAGGGTGGCTACACCTTC
CDR3 protein: CASSRDSPLQGGYTF

J gene: TRBJ2-3
V gene: TRBV3-1/TRBV3-2
D gene: TRBD2
clone size: .
CDR3 DNA: TGTGCCAGCAGCCACGCGGGGGGGCCAGATACGCAGTATTTT
CDR3 protein: CASSHAGGPDTQYF

J gene: TRBJ2-1
V gene: TRBV19
D gene: TRBD2
clone size: .
CDR3 DNA: TGTGCCAGTAGTATGTGGGCTAGCGGGAGTTTGGGTGAGCAGTTCTTC
CDR3 protein: CASSMWASGSLGEQFF

J gene: TRBJ2-1
V gene: TRBV5-1
D gene: TRBD2
clone size: .
CDR3 DNA: TGCGCCAGCAGCTTTAGAGCGGGAGGGTTCTACAATGAGCAGTTCTTC
CDR3 protein: CASSFRAGGFYNEQFF

J gene: TRBJ2-1
V gene: TRBV6-4
D gene: .
clone size: .
CDR3 DNA: TGTGCCAGCAGTGACGTACCAGGCTCCTACAATGAGCAGTTCTTC
CDR3 protein: CASSDVPGSYNEQFF

J gene: TRBJ1-2
V gene: TRBV10-2
D gene: TRBD1
clone size: .
CDR3 DNA: TGCGCCAGCAGGGTGGGACAGGGAAACTATGGCTACACCTTC
CDR3 protein: CASRVGQGNYGYTF